These 21 T cell receptor beta chains came from one sample sequenced in a study of graft-versus-host responses after intestinal transplantation. TCRdb's table, derived via immunoSEQ multiplex PCR, lists solely in-frame clones and lacks some. The repertoire has about 19,000 clones, about 89% of them found once; the top ten carry under 60%. The material sequenced was bone marrow, taken approximately 120 days after transplant. The source of these receptors is a human patient who received an intestinal transplant, so some T cells may come from the graft donor.

This clone was detected only a few times. This chain uses TRBV7-9 with TRBJ2-7, with TRBD1 matching 7 bases. Germline CDR1 and CDR2: SEHNR and FQNEAQ (reference sequence). There are 14 residues in the CDR3. The V and J ends lost 4 bases and 2 bases, in that order; junction bases with no gene match: 5. This chain's CDR3 is CASSYPGQTYEQYF. The CDR3 DNA reads as TGTGCCAGCAGCTATCCGGGACAGACCTACGAGCAGTACTTC.

The V gene is TRBV5-6, the J gene TRBJ1-2, with D possibly being TRBD1 (5 bases). With 0 bases removed from V and 5 bases from J, the gap between germline ends came to 11 bases. Germline lookup yields CDR1 SGHDT and CDR2 YYEEEE. This CDR3 region has 14 residues. CDR3 nucleotides: TGTGCCAGCAGCTTGGAAAGGGGCAGGTATGGCTACACCTTC. It encodes CASSLERGRYGYTF.

The chain has TRBV19 and TRBJ2-3, with D perhaps being TRBD1 or TRBD2 (6 bases each). Germline assignment: CDR1 LNHDA and CDR2 SQIVND (reference sequence). This CDR3 is 16 amino acids long. Trimming stripped 0 bases from V and 2 bases from J, with 12 bases between. The CDR3 loop reads CASSIDLGGSTDTQYF. In DNA, the CDR3 is TGTGCCAGTAGTATAGATCTAGGGGGGTCCACAGATACGCAGTATTTT.

In this sample, this clone turned up once. The chain combines TRBV9 with TRBJ2-1, with 9 bases matching TRBD1. Per germline, CDR1 SGDLS and CDR2 YYNGEE. The V and J ends lost 3 bases and 4 bases, in that order; junction bases with no gene match: 5. The CDR3 sequence is 15 residues long. The CDR3 sequence: CASSGGQGLYNEQFF. The DNA of the CDR3 is TGTGCCAGCAGCGGGGGACAGGGATTGTACAATGAGCAGTTCTTC.

This clone appeared a few times. This chain connects TRBV6-4 to TRBJ2-5; TRBD2 aligns across 13 bases. This CDR3 spans 15 amino acids. With V trimmed by 6 bases and J by 1 base, 2 bases remained unmatched. Germline CDR1 is MRHNA and CDR2 is SNTAGT. This CDR3 reads CASSRTSGSQETQYF. The CDR3 DNA reads TGTGCCAGCAGCCGGACTAGCGGGAGCCAAGAGACCCAGTACTTC.

The chain employs TRBV18 and TRBJ1-2; weak D call: TRBD1 (6 bases). With 6 bases removed from V and 5 bases from J, the gap between germline ends came to 19 bases. This CDR3 contains 15 residues. The germline CDR1 and CDR2 sequences are KGHSH and LQKENI. CDR3 coding DNA: TGTGCCAGCTCCCGCCTGGGCGGACAGAATTATGGCTACACCTTC. It specifies CASSRLGGQNYGYTF.

The chain has TRBV28 and TRBJ1-6; weak D call: TRBD1 (5 bases). V lost 5 bases, J lost 8 bases, and 13 bases lay in between. Looked up from germline, CDR1 is MDHEN and CDR2 is SYDVKM. The CDR3 is 14 residues long. Here the CDR3 DNA reads TGTGCCAGCAGTCCTGGGGGTACTTATTCACCCCTCCACTTT. Its translation is CASSPGGTYSPLHF.

The rearrangement links TRBV9 to TRBJ2-7; TRBD1 matches at 9 bases. With 6 bases clipped from V and 3 bases from J, the junction kept 10 bases outside the gene matches. The germline gives CDR1 SGDLS, CDR2 YYNGEE. The CDR3 is 15 residues long. CDR3 DNA: TGTGCCAGCACCCCAAGGGACAGGGCAGTCTACGAGCAGTACTTC. It yields the protein CASTPRDRAVYEQYF.

The chain recombines TRBV13 with TRBJ2-5, with no clear D. The J call is uncertain, as TRBJ2-7 better fits the DNA end. Germline CDR1 and CDR2: PRHDT and FYEKMQ (reference sequence). The CDR3 extends over 12 amino acids. The CDR3 coding sequence is TGTGCCAGCAGCTTAGGCCATGACGAGCAGTACTTC. Amino acids: CASSLGHDEQYF.

J is TRBJ2-5 and V is TRBV5-4; D is tentatively TRBD1 or TRBD2 (7 bases each). Trimming took off 3 bases at V and 9 bases at J, with 21 bases between the two ends. From germline, CDR1 is SGHNT and CDR2 YYREEE (reference sequence). This CDR3 spans 15 amino acids. This CDR3 is CASSSRLTGEGAQYF. DNA of the CDR3: TGTGCCAGCAGCTCCCGGTTAACAGGGGAGGGGGCCCAGTACTTC. The entire variable domain, with the rest obtained from reference TRBV5-4 and TRBJ2-5, is as follows: ETGVTQSPTHLIKTRGQQVTLRCSSQSGHNTVSWYQQALGQGPQFIFQYYREEENGRGNFPPRFSGLQFPNYSSELNVNALELDDSALYLCASSSRLTGEGAQYFGPGTRLLVL.

The J gene is TRBJ2-5, the V gene TRBV9, with a tentative D call TRBD2 (5 bases). V dropped 4 bases and J dropped 3 bases, with 19 bases sitting between them. Germline lookup yields CDR1 SGDLS and CDR2 YYNGEE. The CDR3 has 16 residues. CDR3 coding DNA: TGTGCCAGCAGCTACCGGGATTCGCCTTTCAAAGAGACCCAGTACTTC. This translates into CASSYRDSPFKETQYF. Together with reference TRBV9 and TRBJ2-5, the CDR3 gives the full variable domain: DSGVTQTPKHLITATGQRVTLRCSPRSGDLSVYWYQQSLDQGLQFLIQYYNGEERAKGNILERFSAQQFPDLHSELNLSSLELGDSALYFCASSYRDSPFKETQYFGPGTRLLVL.

The chain links TRBV30 to TRBJ2-4, with a tentative D call TRBD1 (6 bases). Germline CDR1 and CDR2: GTSNPN and SVGIG (reference sequence). V lost 7 bases and J lost 7, with 14 bases in between. The CDR3 totals 12 residues. Here the CDR3 reads CASHRAGNIQYF. Here the CDR3 DNA reads TGTGCCTCCCACAGGGCCGGGAACATTCAGTACTTC.

The V gene is TRBV18, the J gene TRBJ1-2; the match to TRBD1 covers 9 bases. J lost 7 bases, V lost 2 bases, and 5 bases had no gene match. Germline values: CDR1 KGHSH, CDR2 LQKENI. CDR3 length equals 14 residues. In DNA, the CDR3 is TGTGCCAGCTCACCAACAGGGGGCGAGAGTGGCTACACCTTC. It yields the protein CASSPTGGESGYTF.

J is TRBJ2-3 and V is TRBV28, with D unclear. The V gene's germline CDR1 is MDHEN and CDR2 SYDVKM. CDR3 length: 16 amino acids. The V end was cut by 5 bases, the J end by 0 bases, with 15 bases between. The chain's CDR3 is CASSRETEISTDTQYF. The CDR3, as DNA: TGTGCCAGCAGTCGAGAAACGGAAATTAGCACAGATACGCAGTATTTT.

The gene calls are TRBV5-1 and TRBJ1-1, with no clear D. CDR3 length: 14 residues. Trimming stripped 4 bases from V and 1 base from J, with 11 bases between. Per the germline V gene, CDR1 is SGHRS and CDR2 is YFSETQ. This CDR3 is CASSPRIGNTEAFF. For the CDR3, the DNA is TGCGCCAGCAGCCCTCGAATAGGGAACACTGAAGCTTTCTTT.

The chain carries TRBV30 and TRBJ1-1, with 9 positions matching TRBD1. Germline assignment: CDR1 GTSNPN and CDR2 SVGIG (reference sequence). V was clipped by 7 bases and J by 0 bases; unmatched bases: 3. The CDR3 has 13 amino acids. The CDR3 sequence is CASDRGVNTEAFF. The CDR3 DNA is TGTGCCTCGGACAGGGGAGTGAACACTGAAGCTTTCTTT.

The V gene is TRBV5-1, the J gene TRBJ1-1; TRBD1 matches 9 bases. Germline lookup yields CDR1 SGHRS and CDR2 YFSETQ. Trimming removed 0 bases from V and 6 bases from J; junction bases left unmatched: 6. The CDR3 sequence is 15 residues long. The CDR3 sequence is CASSLVGTGSAEAFF. In DNA form, the CDR3 reads TGCGCCAGCAGCTTGGTAGGGACAGGGTCCGCTGAAGCTTTCTTT.

The CDR3 bases are TGCGCCAGCAGCCAAGGGGGGACAGGGAACTCACCCCTCCACTTT. Residues: CASSQGGTGNSPLHF. This chain links TRBV4-1 with TRBJ1-6; 9 positions agree with TRBD1. The germline V gene has CDR1 MGHRA and CDR2 YSYEKL. This CDR3 is 15 amino acids long. Germline trimming cut 1 base from V and 10 bases from J; bases unmatched to any gene: 5.

The chain uses TRBV7-6 and TRBJ1-1; D is ambiguous. The CDR3 consists of 14 residues. The germline V and J ends were trimmed by 5 bases and 1 base, with 11 bases remaining between them. Germline V gene lookup returns CDR1 SGHVS and CDR2 FNYEAQ. The CDR3 sequence: CASSPFGANTEAFF. CDR3 nucleotide sequence: TGTGCCAGCAGCCCTTTCGGAGCGAACACTGAAGCTTTCTTT. Looking up the rest from reference TRBV7-6 and TRBJ1-1 gives the full variable domain: GAGVSQSPRYKVTKRGQDVALRCDPISGHVSLYWYRQALGQGPEFLTYFNYEAQQDKSGLPNDRFSAERPEGSISTLTIQRTEQRDSAMYRCASSPFGANTEAFFGQGTRLTVV.

This sequence joins TRBV6-1 and TRBJ2-3, with D possibly being TRBD1 (6 bases). The CDR3 loop spans 14 amino acids. The V and J ends lost 7 bases and 0 bases respectively, with 11 bases between them. CDR1 and CDR2 from the germline V gene are MNHNS and SASEGT. CDR3 in amino acids: CASKAGASTDTQYF. DNA for the CDR3: TGTGCCAGCAAGGCAGGGGCTAGCACAGATACGCAGTATTTT.

The V gene is TRBV9, the J gene TRBJ2-7; TRBD1 might be the D (5 bases). The CDR3 runs to 16 residues. Germline lookup yields CDR1 SGDLS and CDR2 YYNGEE. V dropped 4 bases and J dropped 1 base, with 18 bases sitting between them. The CDR3 DNA is TGTGCCAGCAGCACAGGTGGAATAGACGGGTCCTACGAGCAGTACTTC. Its translation: CASSTGGIDGSYEQYF.